This T cell receptor beta chain is drawn from a study of T-cell reconstitution after alpha-beta-depleted transplantation in children (dated by TCRdb to the mid-2010s). With regard to the full study: Using TCR repertoire profiling, the study followed T-cell immune reconstitution in a quantitative way in children after TCRalphabeta/CD19-depleted allogeneic hematopoietic cell transplantation.

Concerning this clonotype itself: Its antigen is unknown. Base qualities are not at hand, and no much larger clone is one base apart.

Library creation used PCR. The run used an Illumina HiSeq 2500. TCR libraries were prepared with molecular barcoding, using unique molecular identifiers to normalize TCRbeta repertoire quantification. The public sequencing data were trimmed at Q25 with fastp and processed into clonotypes with MiXCR by TCRdb, which kept only in-frame beta chains. Merged by CDR3 protein, the rows form single entries marked with the most common genes and DNA. The sample profile shows more than 450,000 distinct CDR3 sequences; 15% to 20% of them were found once. The top ten hold 2.5% to 4% of the sample. Reading the germline V gene (reference sequence) gives CDR1 SEHNR and CDR2 FQNEAQ. The CDR3, cysteine through phenylalanine, is 12 amino acids long. Here the CDR3 DNA is all that survives: 36 bases in frame from base 1. Trimming costs V 6 bases and J 8 bases, and their ends lie 13 bases apart.

Here the chain combines TRBV7-9 and TRBJ1-2; the D gene is possibly TRBD1, with 5 bases matching. The sequence derives from a human donor who donated a stem cell graft to a child with acute lymphoblastic leukemia. Specimen: PBMCs from the stem cell graft donor, collected from the stem cell graft. The CDR3 reads CASSDDSQGYTF. The nucleotides are TGTGCCAGCAGTGATGACAGTCAGGGCTACACCTTC.